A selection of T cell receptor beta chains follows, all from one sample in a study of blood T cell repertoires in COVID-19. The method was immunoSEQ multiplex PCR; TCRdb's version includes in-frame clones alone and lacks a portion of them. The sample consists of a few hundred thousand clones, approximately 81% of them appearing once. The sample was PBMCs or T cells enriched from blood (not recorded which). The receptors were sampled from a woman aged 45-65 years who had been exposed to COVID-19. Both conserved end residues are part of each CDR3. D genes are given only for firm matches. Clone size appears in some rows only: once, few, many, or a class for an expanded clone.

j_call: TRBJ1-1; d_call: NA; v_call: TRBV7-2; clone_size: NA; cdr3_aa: CASSLSLITEAFF; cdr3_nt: TGTGCCAGCAGCTTAAGCCTCATCACTGAAGCTTTCTTT
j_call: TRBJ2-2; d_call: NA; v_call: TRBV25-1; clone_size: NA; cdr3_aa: CASSDPTGELFF; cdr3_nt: TGTGCCAGCAGTGACCCAACCGGGGAGCTGTTTTTT
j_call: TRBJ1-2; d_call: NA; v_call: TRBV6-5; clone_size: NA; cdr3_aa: CASSYSKTSNYGYTF; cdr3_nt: TGTGCCAGCAGTTACTCTAAGACAAGTAACTATGGCTACACCTTC
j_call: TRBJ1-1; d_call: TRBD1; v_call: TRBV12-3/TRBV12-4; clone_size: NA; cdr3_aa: CASSPGQGASAFF; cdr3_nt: TGTGCCAGCAGCCCGGGACAGGGGGCTTCAGCTTTCTTT
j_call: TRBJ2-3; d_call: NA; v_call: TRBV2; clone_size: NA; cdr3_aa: CAIRVEGTDTQYF; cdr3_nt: TGTGCCATCCGGGTTGAGGGCACAGATACGCAGTATTTT
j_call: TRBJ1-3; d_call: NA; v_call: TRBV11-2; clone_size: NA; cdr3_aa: CASSLAGSGNTIYF; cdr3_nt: TGTGCCAGCAGCTTAGCCGGTTCTGGAAACACCATATATTTT
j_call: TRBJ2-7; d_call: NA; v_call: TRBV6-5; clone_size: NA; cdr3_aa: CASSYTQAAGYEQYF; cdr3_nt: TGTGCCAGCAGTTACACACAAGCCGCGGGCTACGAGCAGTACTTC
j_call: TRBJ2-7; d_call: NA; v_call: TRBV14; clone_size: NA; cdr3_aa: CASSPGTYEQYF; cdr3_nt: TGTGCCAGCAGCCCCGGGACCTACGAGCAGTACTTC
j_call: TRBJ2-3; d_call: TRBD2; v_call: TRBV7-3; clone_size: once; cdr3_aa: CASSGSGKDGDTQYF; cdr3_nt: TGTGCCAGCAGCGGGAGCGGGAAGGATGGAGATACGCAGTATTTT
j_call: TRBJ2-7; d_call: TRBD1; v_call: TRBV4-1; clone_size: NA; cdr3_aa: CASSPLTGGSYEQYF; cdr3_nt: TGCGCCAGCAGCCCGCTGACAGGGGGGTCCTACGAGCAGTACTTC
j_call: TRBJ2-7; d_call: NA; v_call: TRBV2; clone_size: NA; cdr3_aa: CASRPGTYEQYF; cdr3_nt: TGTGCCAGCAGGCCGGGGACATACGAGCAGTACTTC
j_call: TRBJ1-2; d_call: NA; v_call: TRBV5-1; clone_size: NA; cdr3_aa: CASSLVGSGAEGGYTF; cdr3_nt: TGCGCCAGCAGCTTGGTGGGGTCAGGGGCCGAGGGCGGCTACACCTTC
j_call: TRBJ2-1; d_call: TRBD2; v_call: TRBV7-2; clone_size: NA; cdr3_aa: CASSSPRTSGGAYNEQFF; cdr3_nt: TGTGCCAGCAGCTCCCCCCGGACTAGCGGGGGGGCTTACAATGAGCAGTTCTTC
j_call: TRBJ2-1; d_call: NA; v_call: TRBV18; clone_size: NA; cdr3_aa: CASSPPSTDNEQFF; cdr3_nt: TGTGCCAGCTCACCCCCATCGACAGACAATGAGCAGTTCTTC
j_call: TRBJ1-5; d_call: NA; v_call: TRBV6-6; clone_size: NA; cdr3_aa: CASSYSFTESNQPQHF; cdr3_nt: TGTGCCAGCAGTTACTCCTTTACAGAGAGCAATCAGCCCCAGCATTTT
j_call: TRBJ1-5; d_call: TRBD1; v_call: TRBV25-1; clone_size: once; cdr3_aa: CASSESTGGNQPQHF; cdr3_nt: TGTGCCAGCAGTGAATCCACAGGGGGCAATCAGCCCCAGCATTTT
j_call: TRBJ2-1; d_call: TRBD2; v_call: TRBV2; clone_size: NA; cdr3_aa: CASSRGGDYNEQFF; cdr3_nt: TGTGCCAGCAGTCGGGGAGGGGACTACAATGAGCAGTTCTTC
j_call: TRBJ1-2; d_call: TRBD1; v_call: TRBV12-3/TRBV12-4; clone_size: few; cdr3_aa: CASGRTGNYGYTF; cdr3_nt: TGTGCCAGCGGCAGGACAGGGAACTATGGCTACACCTTC
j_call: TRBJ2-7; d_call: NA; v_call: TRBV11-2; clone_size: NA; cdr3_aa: CASSFQRRSYEQYF; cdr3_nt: TGTGCCAGCAGCTTCCAGCGTCGCTCCTACGAGCAGTACTTC
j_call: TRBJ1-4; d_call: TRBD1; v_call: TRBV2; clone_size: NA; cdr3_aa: CASSEDQGVGEKLFF; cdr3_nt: TGTGCCAGCAGTGAGGATCAGGGGGTCGGTGAAAAACTGTTTTTT
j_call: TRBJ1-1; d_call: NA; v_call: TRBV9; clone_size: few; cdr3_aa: CASSVEMRSTEAFF; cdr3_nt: TGTGCCAGCAGCGTAGAGATGAGGAGCACTGAAGCTTTCTTT
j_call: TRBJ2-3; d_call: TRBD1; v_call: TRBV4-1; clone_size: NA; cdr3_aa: CASSQEYGTGFPDTQYF; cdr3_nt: TGCGCCAGCAGCCAAGAATATGGGACAGGCTTTCCAGATACGCAGTATTTT
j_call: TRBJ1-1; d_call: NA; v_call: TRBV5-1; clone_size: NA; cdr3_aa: CASSPRVSSVGTEAFF; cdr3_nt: TGCGCCAGCAGCCCCCGGGTGAGCTCGGTGGGCACTGAAGCTTTCTTT
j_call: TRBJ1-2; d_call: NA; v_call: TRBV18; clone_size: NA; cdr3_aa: CASSPNREGTNYGYTF; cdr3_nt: TGTGCCAGCTCGCCAAACAGGGAGGGCACTAACTATGGCTACACCTTC
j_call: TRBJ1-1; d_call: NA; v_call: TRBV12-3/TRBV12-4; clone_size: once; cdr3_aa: CASSRRGEAFF; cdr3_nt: TGTGCCAGCAGTCGCAGGGGTGAAGCTTTCTTT
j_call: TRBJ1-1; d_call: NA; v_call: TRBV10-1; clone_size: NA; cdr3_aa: CATSETRGNTEAFF; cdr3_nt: TGCGCCACCTCCGAAACTCGGGGGAACACTGAAGCTTTCTTT
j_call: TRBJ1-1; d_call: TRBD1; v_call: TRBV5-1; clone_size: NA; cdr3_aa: CASSSGDRANTEAFF; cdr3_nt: TGCGCCAGCAGCTCGGGGGACAGAGCTAACACTGAAGCTTTCTTT
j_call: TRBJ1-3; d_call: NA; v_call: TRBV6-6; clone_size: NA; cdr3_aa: CASNHRVGNTIYF; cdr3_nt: TGTGCCAGCAACCACAGGGTCGGAAACACCATATATTTT
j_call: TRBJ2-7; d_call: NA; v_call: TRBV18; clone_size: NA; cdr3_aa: CASSPQGYPYEQYF; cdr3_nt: TGTGCCAGCTCACCACAGGGGTACCCCTACGAGCAGTACTTC
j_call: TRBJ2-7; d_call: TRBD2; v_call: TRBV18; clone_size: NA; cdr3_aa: CASSPNLHTSGGRYEQYF; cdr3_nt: TGTGCCAGCTCCCCGAACCTCCATACTAGCGGGGGCCGCTACGAGCAGTACTTC
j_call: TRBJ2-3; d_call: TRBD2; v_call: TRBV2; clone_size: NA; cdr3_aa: CASKDVGTSPDTQYF; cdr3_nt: TGTGCCAGCAAGGACGTTGGGACTAGTCCAGATACGCAGTATTTT
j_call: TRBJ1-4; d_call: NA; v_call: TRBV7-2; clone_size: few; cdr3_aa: CASSLQGTNEKLFF; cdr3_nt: TGTGCCAGCAGTCTCCAGGGGACTAATGAAAAACTGTTTTTT
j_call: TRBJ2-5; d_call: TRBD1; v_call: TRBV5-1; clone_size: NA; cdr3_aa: CASSPAGTATTQYF; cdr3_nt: TGCGCCAGCAGCCCAGCCGGGACAGCCACGACCCAGTACTTC
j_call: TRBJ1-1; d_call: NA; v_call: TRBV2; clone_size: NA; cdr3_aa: CASSEALGVTEAFF; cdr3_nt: TGTGCCAGCAGTGAAGCGCTTGGAGTGACTGAAGCTTTCTTT
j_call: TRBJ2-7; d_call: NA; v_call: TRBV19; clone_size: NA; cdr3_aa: CASSSLRQERGEQYF; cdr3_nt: TGTGCCAGTAGTTCCCTCCGACAGGAACGGGGCGAGCAGTACTTC
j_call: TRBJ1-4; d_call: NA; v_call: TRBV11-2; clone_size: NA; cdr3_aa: CASSLQATNEKLFF; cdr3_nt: TGTGCCAGCAGCTTACAGGCAACTAATGAAAAACTGTTTTTT
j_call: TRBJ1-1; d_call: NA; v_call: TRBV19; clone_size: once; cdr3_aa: CASRPRASEAFF; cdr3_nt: TGTGCCAGTAGGCCCAGGGCATCTGAAGCTTTCTTT
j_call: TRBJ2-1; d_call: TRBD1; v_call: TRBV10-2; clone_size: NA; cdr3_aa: CASSESGQLSYNEQFF; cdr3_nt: TGCGCCAGCAGTGAGTCGGGACAGCTCTCCTACAATGAGCAGTTCTTC
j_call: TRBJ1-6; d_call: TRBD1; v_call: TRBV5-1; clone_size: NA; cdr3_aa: CASSSSGTDNSPLHF; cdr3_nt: TGCGCCAGCAGCTCCTCCGGGACAGATAATTCACCCCTCCACTTT
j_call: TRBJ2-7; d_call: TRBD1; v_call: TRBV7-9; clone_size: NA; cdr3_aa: CASSAKGQGLGYEQYF; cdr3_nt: TGTGCCAGCAGCGCGAAAGGACAGGGCCTGGGCTACGAGCAGTACTTC